These T cell receptor beta chains were read from a single sample in a study of response to subunit inactivated influenza vaccine. Each CDR3 protein gets one entry after TCRdb re-called the RT-PCR reads with MiXCR. This table holds hundreds of thousands of distinct CDR3 sequences, less than 20% found once. The sequenced sample was PBMCs from blood, obtained 4 to 6 days after vaccination. The receptors come from a man aged 45-60 years who received an inactivated influenza vaccine. The CDR3 runs from the conserved cysteine through the conserved F or W. D genes are given only for firm matches. Not all rows give a size; the values are once, few, many and, for expanded clones, a class.

clone_size j_call cdr3_length v_call d_call cdr3_aa cdr3_nt
NA TRBJ2-1 15 TRBV29-1 NA CSVEGGLGPYNEQFF TGCAGCGTCGAAGGGGGTTTGGGGCCCTACAATGAGCAGTTCTTC
NA TRBJ2-2 15 TRBV14 TRBD1 CASSRLTGGAGELFF TGTGCCAGCAGCCGGTTGACAGGGGGTGCCGGGGAGCTGTTTTTT
NA TRBJ2-7 12 TRBV6-5 NA CASRPNPLEQYF TGTGCCAGTCGGCCCAATCCGCTCGAGCAGTACTTC
NA TRBJ1-5 15 TRBV7-8 NA CASSPAPRGVQPQHF TGTGCCAGCAGCCCCGCACCTCGAGGGGTCCAGCCCCAGCATTTT
few TRBJ2-7 15 TRBV20-1 TRBD1 CSATTGGKSSYEQYF TGCAGTGCTACTACAGGGGGTAAAAGCTCCTACGAGCAGTACTTC
few TRBJ1-3 16 TRBV4-2 NA CASSQEGTRSGNTIYF TGTGCCAGCAGCCAAGAAGGCACAAGGTCTGGAAACACCATATATTTT
NA TRBJ2-7 14 TRBV28 TRBD1 CASSSLQGVNEQYF TGTGCCAGCAGTTCCCTACAGGGGGTCAACGAGCAGTACTTC
NA TRBJ1-1 15 TRBV6-1 NA CASSLGWVMNTEAFF TGTGCCAGCAGCCTCGGCTGGGTGATGAACACTGAAGCTTTCTTT
few TRBJ2-1 19 TRBV4-2 TRBD2 CASSQDRYASGNVYNEQFF TGTGCCAGCAGCCAAGATCGGTACGCTAGCGGAAACGTATACAATGAGCAGTTCTTC
NA TRBJ2-3 15 TRBV10-1 NA CASSDSEWGTDTQYF TGCGCCAGCAGTGACTCGGAGTGGGGCACAGATACGCAGTATTTT
many TRBJ2-1 15 TRBV4-3 NA CASSHTGTTYNEQFF TGCGCCAGCAGCCATACCGGGACAACCTACAATGAGCAGTTCTTC
few TRBJ2-7 15 TRBV29-1 NA CSVEMWQGSSYEQYF TGCAGCGTTGAAATGTGGCAGGGAAGCTCCTACGAGCAGTACTTC
NA TRBJ2-5 17 TRBV5-1 NA CASSPFLRGARQETQYF TGCGCCAGCAGCCCATTTTTACGGGGGGCGAGGCAAGAGACCCAGTACTTC
few TRBJ2-1 14 TRBV24-1 TRBD1 CATSSGQGALEQFF TGTGCCACCTCCTCGGGACAGGGGGCTTTGGAGCAGTTCTTC
NA TRBJ1-6 15 TRBV27 NA CASSSRLPAQSPLHF TGTGCCAGCAGTTCTCGCCTCCCGGCACAGTCACCCCTCCACTTT
few TRBJ1-3 16 TRBV7-9 NA CASSPTYLTAGNTIYF TGTGCCAGCAGCCCTACTTACCTGACAGCGGGAAACACCATATATTTT
few TRBJ2-7 15 TRBV30 TRBD1 CAWRRDRALSYEQYF TGTGCCTGGAGGAGAGACAGGGCCCTCTCCTACGAGCAGTACTTC
NA TRBJ2-3 14 TRBV7-9 NA CASSLRLVTDTQYF TGTGCCAGCAGCTTGAGACTAGTAACAGATACGCAGTATTTT
NA TRBJ2-2 12 TRBV7-8 NA CASSPVAGELFF TGTGCCAGCAGCCCGGTCGCCGGGGAGCTGTTTTTT
NA TRBJ1-2 10 TRBV20-1 NA CSASYYGYTF TGCAGTGCTAGTTACTATGGCTACACCTTC
NA TRBJ2-1 15 TRBV28 NA CASTRGRGLYNEQFF TGTGCCAGCACCCGGGGGAGGGGGCTCTACAATGAGCAGTTCTTC
NA TRBJ2-7 12 TRBV20-1 NA CSARTLRSEQYF TGCAGTGCTAGAACCCTCCGCTCCGAGCAGTACTTC
NA TRBJ2-3 19 TRBV11-1 TRBD2 CASSPPAWGGISARDTQYF TGTGCCAGCAGCCCACCAGCATGGGGGGGAATATCCGCACGCGATACGCAGTATTTT
many TRBJ2-1 15 TRBV27 NA CASSFYSSSYNEQFF TGTGCCAGCAGTTTCTACTCCAGCTCCTACAATGAGCAGTTCTTC
many TRBJ2-3 15 TRBV18 TRBD2 CASSLAGALTDTQYF TGTGCCAGCTCACTAGCGGGGGCCCTCACAGATACGCAGTATTTT
NA TRBJ2-7 15 TRBV7-9 TRBD2 CASSIDLTSGYEQYF TGTGCCAGCAGCATTGATCTAACTAGCGGCTACGAGCAGTACTTC
NA TRBJ2-5 12 TRBV12-3/TRBV12-4 TRBD1 CASGQGEETQYF TGTGCCAGCGGACAGGGCGAAGAGACCCAGTACTTC
NA TRBJ2-5 14 TRBV29-1 NA CSVDPQGGVETQYF TGCAGCGTTGACCCCCAGGGTGGCGTTGAGACCCAGTACTTC
many TRBJ2-1 12 TRBV19 NA CASSMSAFEQFF TGTGCCAGTAGTATGTCGGCCTTTGAGCAGTTCTTC
NA TRBJ2-1 16 TRBV5-1 TRBD2 CASRLLAGSSYNEQFF TGCGCCAGCAGGTTATTAGCGGGGAGCTCCTACAATGAGCAGTTCTTC
NA TRBJ2-1 19 TRBV29-1 TRBD2 CSVEDRGLAGASSYNEQFF TGCAGCGTTGAAGATCGGGGACTAGCGGGAGCAAGCTCCTACAATGAGCAGTTCTTC
few TRBJ2-1 15 TRBV12-3/TRBV12-4 NA CASSFSGGPYNEQFF TGTGCCAGCAGTTTCTCAGGAGGCCCCTACAATGAGCAGTTCTTC
NA TRBJ2-7 15 TRBV6-2/TRBV6-3 NA CASSPLLGPGNEQYF TGTGCCAGCAGTCCCCTTTTGGGGCCTGGGAACGAGCAGTACTTC
NA TRBJ2-2 16 TRBV4-1 TRBD1 CASSPLRQGADGELFF TGCGCCAGCAGCCCGCTACGACAGGGGGCTGACGGGGAGCTGTTTTTT
few TRBJ2-3 17 TRBV20-1 TRBD2 CSANPLTGGGLIDTQYF TGCAGTGCCAATCCCCTTACGGGGGGGGGCCTAATAGATACGCAGTATTTT
NA TRBJ2-2 16 TRBV5-6 TRBD1 CASSSQNRGWTGELFF TGTGCCAGCAGCTCTCAAAACAGGGGTTGGACCGGGGAGCTGTTTTTT
few TRBJ2-3 15 TRBV20-1 NA CSAAASQVSTDTQYF TGCAGTGCGGCTGCCAGCCAGGTTTCCACAGATACGCAGTATTTT
NA TRBJ2-7 14 TRBV20-1 TRBD1 CSAQTPGQFIGQYF TGCAGTGCCCAAACCCCGGGACAGTTTATCGGGCAGTACTTC
NA TRBJ2-1 17 TRBV3-1 NA CASSQRRRRGPYNEQFF TGTGCCAGCAGCCAACGACGTAGGAGGGGACCCTACAATGAGCAGTTCTTC
few TRBJ1-2 15 TRBV7-2 NA CASSPSGLRNYGYTF TGTGCCAGCAGCCCATCTGGTCTGAGGAACTATGGCTACACCTTC
NA TRBJ2-7 16 TRBV4-2 TRBD2 CASSQRIAGGPHEQYF TGTGCCAGCAGCCAGAGAATAGCGGGGGGCCCCCACGAGCAGTACTTC
NA TRBJ2-1 15 TRBV5-1 TRBD1 CASSFGTGGINEQFF TGCGCCAGCAGCTTCGGGACAGGGGGCATCAATGAGCAGTTCTTC